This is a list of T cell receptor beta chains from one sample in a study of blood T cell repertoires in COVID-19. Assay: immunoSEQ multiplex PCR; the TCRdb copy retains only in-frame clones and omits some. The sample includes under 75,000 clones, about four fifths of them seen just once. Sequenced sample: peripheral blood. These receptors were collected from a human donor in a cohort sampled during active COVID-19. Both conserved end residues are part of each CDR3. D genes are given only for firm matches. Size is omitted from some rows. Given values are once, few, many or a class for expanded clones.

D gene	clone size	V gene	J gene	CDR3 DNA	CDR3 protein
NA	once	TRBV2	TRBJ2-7	TGTGCCAGCAGTGGTCGGGTCGAGTCCTACGAGCAGTACTTC	CASSGRVESYEQYF
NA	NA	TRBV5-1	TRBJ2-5	TGCGCCAGCAGCTTGGCCGGCTGGGGGCCAACTTTGTCCCAGTACTTC	CASSLAGWGPTLSQYF
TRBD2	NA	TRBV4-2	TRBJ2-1	TGTGCCAGCAGCCCCGGGACTAGCGGGAGGGCCGGGGTGGGTGAGCAGTTCTTC	CASSPGTSGRAGVGEQFF
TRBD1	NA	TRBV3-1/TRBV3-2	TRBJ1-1	TGTGCCAGCAGCCAGGAAAGGGTCCGTCAAAGGGGGCACACTGAAGCTTTCTTT	CASSQERVRQRGHTEAFF
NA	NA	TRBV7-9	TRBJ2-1	TGTGCCAGCAGCTTGGTCCTAGGCTACAATGAGCAGTTCTTC	CASSLVLGYNEQFF
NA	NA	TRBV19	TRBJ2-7	TGTGCCAGTAGTATTGCCGGGACACCTCTCTACGAGCAGTACTTC	CASSIAGTPLYEQYF
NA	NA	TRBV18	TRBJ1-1	TGTGCCAGCTCTCCCGGGGTGAACACTGAAGCTTTCTTT	CASSPGVNTEAFF
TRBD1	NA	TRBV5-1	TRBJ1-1	TGCGCCAGCAGCTCCCAGGGGGCAGGAACTGAAGCTTTCTTT	CASSSQGAGTEAFF
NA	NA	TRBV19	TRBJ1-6	TGTGCCAGTAGTATCGCCAGGGATAATTCACCCCTCCACTTT	CASSIARDNSPLHF
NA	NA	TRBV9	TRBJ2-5	TGTGCCAGCAGCACAGGGTGGCGGGAGACCCAGTACTTC	CASSTGWRETQYF
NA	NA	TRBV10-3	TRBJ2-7	TGTGCCATCAGTGAAAAAGGGGCCATCTACGAGCAGTACTTC	CAISEKGAIYEQYF
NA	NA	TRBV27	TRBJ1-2	TGTGCCAGCAGTTTTCGCCAACGGTCCCTCTATGGCTACACCTTC	CASSFRQRSLYGYTF
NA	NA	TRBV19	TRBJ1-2	TGTGCCAGTAGTAGGACTTCGATGCTAGGCTATGGCTACACCTTC	CASSRTSMLGYGYTF
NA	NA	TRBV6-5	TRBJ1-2	TGTGCCAGCAGTCCCGGGGTGGGCTATGGCTACACCTTC	CASSPGVGYGYTF
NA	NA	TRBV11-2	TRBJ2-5	TGTGCCAGCACCCCGGCGGGCTTGGATGGGGAGACCCAGTACTTC	CASTPAGLDGETQYF
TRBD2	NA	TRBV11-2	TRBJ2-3	TGTGCCAGCAGCCTTTCTCGTGGTAGCGGGGGAGATACGCAGTATTTT	CASSLSRGSGGDTQYF
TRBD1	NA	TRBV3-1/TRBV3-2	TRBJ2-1	TGTGCCAGCAGCCAAGGCCTCGGAACAGGGGGACATGAGCAGTTCTTC	CASSQGLGTGGHEQFF
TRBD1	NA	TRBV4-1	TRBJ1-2	TGCGCCAGCAGCCAAGATCTTTCCGGGACAGCTTTCTATGGCTACACCTTC	CASSQDLSGTAFYGYTF
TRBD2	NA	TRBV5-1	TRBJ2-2	TGCGCCAGCAGCTTGCGGTCCAGCGGGAGGTCCGTCGGCACCGGGGAGCTGTTTTTT	CASSLRSSGRSVGTGELFF
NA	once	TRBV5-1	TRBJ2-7	TGCGCCAGCAGCCAGGACACTTTTTTCTACGAGCAGTACTTC	CASSQDTFFYEQYF
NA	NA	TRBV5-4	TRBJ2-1	TGTGCCAGCACCCCCTCCGGTAAAGTCTACAATGAGCAGTTCTTC	CASTPSGKVYNEQFF
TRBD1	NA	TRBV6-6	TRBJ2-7	TGTGCCAGCAGTTACATAGCAGGGGGCTACGAGCAGTACTTC	CASSYIAGGYEQYF
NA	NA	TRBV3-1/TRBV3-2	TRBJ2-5	TGTGCCAGCAGCCAAGTACGTCGGAGGGAGACCCAGTACTTC	CASSQVRRRETQYF
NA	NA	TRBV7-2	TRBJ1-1	TGTGCCAGCAGCTTAGCGGGATCGGGGAGGCACACTGAAGCTTTCTTT	CASSLAGSGRHTEAFF
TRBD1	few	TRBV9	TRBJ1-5	TGTGCCAGCGCCTTGACAGGGGATTATCAGCCCCAGCATTTT	CASALTGDYQPQHF
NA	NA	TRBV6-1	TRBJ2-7	TGTGCCAGCAGTGAAGGGTGGGAGGCCTACGAGCAGTACTTC	CASSEGWEAYEQYF
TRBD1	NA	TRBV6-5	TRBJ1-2	TGTGCCAGCAGCTCCAGGGGGAATGGCTACACCTTC	CASSSRGNGYTF
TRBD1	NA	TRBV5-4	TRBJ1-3	TGTGCCAGCAGCTTGACAGGGGGTGTGTTTGGAAACACCATATATTTT	CASSLTGGVFGNTIYF
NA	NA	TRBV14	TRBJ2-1	TGTGCCAGCAGCCAGACTAACCCCCCAGCGGAGCAGTTCTTC	CASSQTNPPAEQFF
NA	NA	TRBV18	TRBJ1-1	TGTGCCAGCCTAAAGTCAGGGGAAGGAACTGAAGCTTTCTTT	CASLKSGEGTEAFF
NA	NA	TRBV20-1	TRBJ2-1	TGCAGTGCTAGTCCCCGCGCGATAGCGTATGAGCAGTTCTTC	CSASPRAIAYEQFF
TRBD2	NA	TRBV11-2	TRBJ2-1	TGTGCCAGCAGCTTACCTAGCGGGGGGGTATACAATGAGCAGTTCTTC	CASSLPSGGVYNEQFF
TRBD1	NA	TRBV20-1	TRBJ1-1	TGCAGTGCTAGTGGTTCCCGGGACAGGAACACTGAAGCTTTCTTT	CSASGSRDRNTEAFF
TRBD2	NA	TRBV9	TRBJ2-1	TGTGCCAGCAGCTTGTGGAGCGGGAGGGGGTCCTACAATGAGCAGTTCTTC	CASSLWSGRGSYNEQFF
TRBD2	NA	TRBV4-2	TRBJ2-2	TGTGCCAGCAGCCAAGATTGGGGCCAGCGGGGAAACACCGGGGAGCTGTTTTTT	CASSQDWGQRGNTGELFF
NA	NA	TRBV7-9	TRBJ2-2	TGTGCCAGCGGGGTCAGGGCTGGCGGGGAGCTGTTTTTT	CASGVRAGGELFF
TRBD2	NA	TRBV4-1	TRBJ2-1	TGCCCCAGCAGCCGGCCGCTAGCGGGGGGGCCCCGGCCTCGGAATGAGCAGTTCTTC	CPSSRPLAGGPRPRNEQFF
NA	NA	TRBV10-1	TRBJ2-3	TGCGCCAGCAGGAAGGACTCTAACACAGATACGCAGTATTTT	CASRKDSNTDTQYF
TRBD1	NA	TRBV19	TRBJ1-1	TGTGCCAGTAGTATTTGGGACAGGCCGATTGAAGCTTTCTTT	CASSIWDRPIEAFF
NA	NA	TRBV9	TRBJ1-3	TGTGCCAGCAGCGTCCTCCCAGGTAGCTCTGGAAACACCATATATTTT	CASSVLPGSSGNTIYF
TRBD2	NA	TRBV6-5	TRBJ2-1	TGTGCCAGCAGTCCCGGACTAGCGGGGGGGAAAAAGTTCTTC	CASSPGLAGGKKFF
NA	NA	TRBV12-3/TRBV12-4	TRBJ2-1	TGTGCCAGCAGTTTTGATTCCGGCAATGAGCAGTTCTTC	CASSFDSGNEQFF
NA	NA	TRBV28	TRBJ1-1	TGTGCCAGCACCACTGCTGAGGGTCACACTGAAGCTTTCTTT	CASTTAEGHTEAFF
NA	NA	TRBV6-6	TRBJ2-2	TGTGCCAGCCGAGGAGGGTCGGGGACCGGGGAGCTGTTTTTT	CASRGGSGTGELFF
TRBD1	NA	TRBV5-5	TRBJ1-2	TGTGCCAGCAGCTTGGAGTCCAGGGGGACCATCAACTATGGCTACACCTTC	CASSLESRGTINYGYTF